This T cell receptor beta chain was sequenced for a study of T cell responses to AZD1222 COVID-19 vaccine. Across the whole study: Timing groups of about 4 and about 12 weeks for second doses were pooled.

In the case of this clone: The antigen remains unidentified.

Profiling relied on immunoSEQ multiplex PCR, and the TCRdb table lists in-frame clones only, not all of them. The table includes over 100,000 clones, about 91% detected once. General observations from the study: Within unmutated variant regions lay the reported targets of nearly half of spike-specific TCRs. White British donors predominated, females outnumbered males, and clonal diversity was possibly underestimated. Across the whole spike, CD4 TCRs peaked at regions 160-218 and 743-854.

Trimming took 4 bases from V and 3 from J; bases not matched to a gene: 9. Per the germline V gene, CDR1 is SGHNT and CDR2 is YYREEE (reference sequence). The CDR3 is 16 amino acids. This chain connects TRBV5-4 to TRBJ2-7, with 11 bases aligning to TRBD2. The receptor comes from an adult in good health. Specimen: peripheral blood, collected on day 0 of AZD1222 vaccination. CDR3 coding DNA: TGTGCCAGCAGCCCCCGGCTAGCGGGGGGCCTCTACGAGCAGTACTTC. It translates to CASSPRLAGGLYEQYF. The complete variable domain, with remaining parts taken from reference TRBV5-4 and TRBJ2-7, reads ETGVTQSPTHLIKTRGQQVTLRCSSQSGHNTVSWYQQALGQGPQFIFQYYREEENGRGNFPPRFSGLQFPNYSSELNVNALELDDSALYLCASSPRLAGGLYEQYFGPGTRLTVT.